The present T cell receptor (beta chain) was sequenced within a study of spatial heterogeneity in lung cancer. Study-wide background: Fewer alpha-chain than beta-chain sequences were consistently detected.

Germline CDR1 reads MNHEY; CDR2 reads SVGAGI. Trimming shortened V by 2 bases and J by 2 bases, and 10 bases separated the two germline ends. The length of the CDR3 is 14 residues. In its sample, this clonotype was seen many times. Each TCR cDNA molecule bore a unique molecular identifier. One entry per CDR3 protein, called by TCRdb with MiXCR from the 5' RACE reads. The sample yields roughly 25,000 distinct CDR3 sequences, around 5.1% seen once. Stated time point: sample taken at primary tumor resection. Tumor, nontumor lung or frozen PBMC supplied whole RNA that was sequenced unsorted. The sequences come from PBMCs, collected at surgery. The chain carries TRBV6-5 and TRBJ2-7; D is perhaps TRBD2 (5 bases). The sequence was collected from a male donor with early-stage non-small cell lung cancer. CDR3 protein: CASSYAAGPYEQYF. The CDR3 region has the DNA TGTGCCAGCAGTTACGCGGCGGGCCCCTACGAGCAGTACTTC.